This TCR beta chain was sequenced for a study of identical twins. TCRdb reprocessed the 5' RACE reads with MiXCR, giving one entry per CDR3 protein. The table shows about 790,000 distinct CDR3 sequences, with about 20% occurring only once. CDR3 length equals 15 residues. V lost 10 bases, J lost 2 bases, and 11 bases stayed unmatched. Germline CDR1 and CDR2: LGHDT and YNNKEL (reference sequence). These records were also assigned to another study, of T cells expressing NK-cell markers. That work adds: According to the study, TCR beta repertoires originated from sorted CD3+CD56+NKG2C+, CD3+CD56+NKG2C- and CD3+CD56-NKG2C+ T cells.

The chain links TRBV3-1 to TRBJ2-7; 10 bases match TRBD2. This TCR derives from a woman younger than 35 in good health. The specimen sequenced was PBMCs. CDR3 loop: CATGLRTSGTYEQYF. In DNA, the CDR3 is TGTGCCACCGGGCTCCGGACTAGCGGCACCTACGAGCAGTACTTC.